This TCR beta chain was identified in a study of blood T cells in healthy people across ages. Regarding the study as a whole: Estimates drawn from one million T cells were deemed to understate diversity. Among long-lived donors, naive CD4+ cells were more numerous and diversity higher than in aged donors. Researchers said unsorted PBMCs prevented a conclusive naive versus antigen-experienced comparison.

A second PCR of roughly 7 to 11 cycles used a sample-barcoded 5' primer and a J-beta primer mix. A minimum of 2.5 million CDR3-containing paired-end reads was obtained for each sample. MiXCR was run by TCRdb on the 5' RACE reads, yielding one entry per CDR3 protein. The repertoire holds fewer than 2 million distinct CDR3 sequences, roughly two fifths seen once, with 23% in the top ten. Germline values: CDR1 MGHRA, CDR2 YSYEKL. The CDR3 consists of 15 residues. Trimming removed 1 base from V and 6 bases from J; junction bases left unmatched: 7. About this clonotype itself: Its antigen is as yet unknown.

Material for sequencing was blood. The TCR sequence derives from a human donor in good health. The chain uses TRBV4-1 and TRBJ1-2, with 8 bases identical to TRBD1. The DNA of the CDR3 is TGCGCCAGCAGCCAAGTTGGGGACAGGAAGAATGGCTACACCTTC. Translation gives CASSQVGDRKNGYTF.